Each of the 20 T cell receptor beta chains below was sequenced from the same sample in a study of blood T cell repertoires in COVID-19. Here immunoSEQ multiplex PCR was the method, and the copy in TCRdb shows in-frame clones only, minus some. The sample holds over 150,000 clones, 83% seen once. Input material: peripheral blood. Receptors were obtained from a woman older than 75 with acute or convalescent COVID-19.

J is TRBJ1-1 and V is TRBV4-3; D is undetermined. There are 14 residues in the CDR3. Trimming removed 0 bases at V and 0 bases at J, with 5 bases between. Germline lookup yields CDR1 LGHNA and CDR2 YSLEER. CDR3 bases: TGCGCCAGCAGCCAAGACGGTATGAACACTGAAGCTTTCTTT. This translates into CASSQDGMNTEAFF.

The rearrangement joins TRBV7-2 to TRBJ1-2; 7 bases are a match to TRBD1. Trimming took 1 base from V and 4 from J; bases not matched to a gene: 0. Germline V lookup: CDR1 SGHTA, CDR2 FQGNSA. The length of the CDR3 is 13 residues. The chain's CDR3 is CASSLEGAYGYTF. CDR3 DNA sequence: TGTGCCAGCAGCTTAGAGGGGGCCTATGGCTACACCTTC.

The V and J genes are TRBV5-8 and TRBJ1-5; D is perhaps TRBD1 (6 bases). Per germline, CDR1 SGHTS and CDR2 YDEGEE. V was pared by 0 bases and J by 1 base, with 11 bases between. The CDR3 runs 16 residues. The CDR3 DNA reads TGTGCCAGCAGCTTGGATGGTCAGGGGAGCAATCAGCCCCAGCATTTT. Its protein is CASSLDGQGSNQPQHF.

V gene TRBV24-1 combines with J gene TRBJ2-1, with 13 bases that match TRBD2. The J segment lost 7 bases and the V segment lost 3 bases, leaving 5 bases of the junction unmatched. The CDR3 sequence is 16 residues long. From germline, CDR1 is KGHDR and CDR2 SFDVKD. The CDR3 coding sequence is TGTGCCACCAGTGATCCCCAGACTAGCGGGAGGAATGAGCAGTTCTTC. Its protein is CATSDPQTSGRNEQFF.

The chain uses TRBV29-1 and TRBJ2-2; D may be TRBD2 (6 bases). The CDR3 is 16 amino acids. V lost 7 bases, J lost 4 bases, and 22 bases lay in between. CDR1 and CDR2 from the germline V gene are SQVTM and ANQGSEA. The CDR3 region is CSAVLAGSLLTGELFF. The CDR3 nucleotides are TGCAGCGCGGTCTTGGCGGGATCTCTTCTCACCGGGGAGCTGTTTTTT.

This clone has ten or more counts. The chain carries TRBV6-6 and TRBJ1-6; the D is unclear. V dropped 2 bases and J dropped 7 bases, with 6 bases sitting between them. CDR3 size: 13 residues. CDR1 and CDR2 (germline): MNHNY, SVGAGI (reference sequence). The DNA of the CDR3 is TGTGCCAGCAGTTACCATCAGAATTCACCCCTCCACTTT. Amino acids: CASSYHQNSPLHF.

The sample holds a few counts of this clone. This rearrangement joins TRBV13 to TRBJ2-6, with D perhaps matching TRBD1 (6 bases). Germline V gives CDR1 PRHDT, CDR2 FYEKMQ (reference sequence). The V end lost 5 bases, the J end lost 0 bases, and 14 bases lay between the germline ends. CDR3 size: 17 residues. CDR3 loop: CASSHGAGDSGANVLTF. The CDR3 nucleotides read TGTGCCAGCAGCCATGGGGCAGGGGACTCTGGGGCCAACGTCCTGACTTTC.

The gene calls are TRBV29-1 and TRBJ2-7, with D uncertain. Germline CDR1 reads SQVTM; CDR2 reads ANQGSEA. V lost 0 bases to trimming and J lost 0 bases, with 12 bases between them. This CDR3 contains 15 residues. CDR3 sequence: CSVEDKTPSSYEQYF. DNA of the CDR3: TGCAGCGTTGAAGATAAGACTCCCTCCTCCTACGAGCAGTACTTC.

The rearrangement links TRBV14 to TRBJ2-1; TRBD2 is a possible D gene (6 bases). CDR3 size: 18 residues. Trimming pared 6 bases from V and 2 bases from J, leaving 23 bases between. In germline, CDR1 is SGHDN, CDR2 FVKESK. The chain's CDR3 is CASSPPQPGRGTYNEQFF. The CDR3 coding sequence is TGTGCCAGCAGTCCTCCCCAACCGGGACGGGGGACCTACAATGAGCAGTTCTTC.

V usage is TRBV18 and J usage is TRBJ1-1, with 9 bases identical to TRBD1. From germline, CDR1 is KGHSH and CDR2 LQKENI. V lost 2 bases, J lost 7 bases, and 5 bases stayed unmatched. This CDR3 is built from 14 residues. The CDR3 region is CASSPTQGQGEAFF. In nucleotides, the CDR3 is TGTGCCAGCTCACCAACCCAGGGACAGGGTGAAGCTTTCTTT. Based on the CDR3 plus reference TRBV18 and TRBJ1-1, the full variable domain is NAGVMQNPRHLVRRRGQEARLRCSPMKGHSHVYWYRQLPEEGLKFMVYLQKENIIDESGMPKERFSAEFPKEGPSILRIQQVVRGDSAAYFCASSPTQGQGEAFFGQGTRLTVV.

In this sample, this clone turned up a few times. The chain has TRBV4-3 and TRBJ1-2; no reliable D call. Trimming removed 0 bases from V and 5 bases from J, with 7 bases in between. The length of the CDR3 is 13 residues. Germline assignment: CDR1 LGHNA and CDR2 YSLEER. In DNA form, the CDR3 reads TGCGCCAGCAGCCAAGATTCAGATTATGGCTACACCTTC. Protein sequence: CASSQDSDYGYTF.

The chain has TRBV2 and TRBJ2-1; D perhaps matches TRBD1 (6 bases). The CDR3 has 13 amino acids. CDR1 is SNHLY and CDR2 is FYNNEI in the germline V gene. V shed 10 bases and J shed 2 bases, with 12 bases lying between them. The CDR3 reads CAIRRQAYNEQFF. The CDR3 nucleotides are TGTGCCATAAGGCGACAGGCCTACAATGAGCAGTTCTTC.

The chain carries TRBV7-2 and TRBJ2-1; TRBD2 matches 9 bases. CDR3 length: 17 residues. Trimming cost V 5 bases and J 1 base; bases outside gene matches: 9. CDR1 and CDR2 (germline): SGHTA, FQGNSA. Written as DNA, the CDR3 is TGTGCCAGCAGCCCCCTCGTCGCGGGAGGGTCCTACAATGAGCAGTTCTTC. This sequence encodes CASSPLVAGGSYNEQFF.

The chain links TRBV6-5 to TRBJ2-3, with D uncertain. The CDR3 has 13 amino acids. Germline CDR1 reads MNHEY; CDR2 reads SVGAGI. Trimming took 5 bases from V and 8 from J, leaving 14 bases between them. In nucleotides, the CDR3 is TGTGCCAGCAGTCCCGACTTACTGGGTACGCAGTATTTT. Translating it yields CASSPDLLGTQYF.

The table lists this clone with a count of one. V usage is TRBV3-1 (or the pseudogene TRBV3-2) and J usage is TRBJ1-5; tentatively, D is TRBD1 (5 bases). V lost 4 bases, J lost 1 base, and 8 bases lay in between. The germline gives CDR1 LGHDT, CDR2 YNNKEL (reference sequence). This CDR3 spans 14 amino acids. This chain's CDR3 is CASSPPGSNQPQHF. CDR3 in DNA: TGTGCCAGCAGCCCTCCAGGGAGCAATCAGCCCCAGCATTTT.

This sequence joins TRBV28 and TRBJ2-2; D might be TRBD1 (5 bases). V was cut by 7 bases and J by 6 bases, with 18 bases left in between. Germline V gene sequence: CDR1 MDHEN, CDR2 SYDVKM. This CDR3 is built from 15 residues. As DNA, the CDR3 is TGTGCCAGCACCCCTGGGGCAGGGTTATCCGGGGAGCTGTTTTTT. Protein: CASTPGAGLSGELFF.

V and J are TRBV7-9 and TRBJ2-7; 8 bases agree with TRBD2. Losses at the gene ends were 1 base for V and 0 bases for J; bases not matched to a gene: 5. CDR1 SEHNR and CDR2 FQNEAQ come from the germline V gene (reference sequence). The CDR3 sequence is 16 residues long. CDR3 bases: TGTGCCAGCAGCTTAGTGGCTAGCGGGTCCTCCTACGAGCAGTACTTC. It yields the protein CASSLVASGSSYEQYF.

This clone was detected ten times or more. The chain joins TRBV7-2 to TRBJ1-1; a possible D gene is TRBD1 (6 bases). V was pared by 3 bases and J by 0 bases, with 17 bases between. This CDR3 is 17 amino acids long. Looked up from germline, CDR1 is SGHTA and CDR2 is FQGNSA. CDR3 sequence: CASSFRQDHVLNTEAFF. The CDR3 region has the DNA TGTGCCAGCAGCTTCAGACAGGACCACGTTTTGAACACTGAAGCTTTCTTT.

The chain links TRBV4-3 to TRBJ2-1; 7 positions match TRBD2. The trim removed 3 bases at V and 0 bases at J, leaving 8 bases unmatched. The germline V gene has CDR1 LGHNA and CDR2 YSLEER. The CDR3 is 17 residues long. In DNA form, the CDR3 reads TGCGCCAGCAGCCAGACCCCTAGCGGTGACTCCTACAATGAGCAGTTCTTC. Its protein product is CASSQTPSGDSYNEQFF.

V gene TRBV12-3 or TRBV12-4 combines with J gene TRBJ2-7, with 8 bases matching TRBD1. V lost 4 bases to trimming and J lost 7 bases; unmatched junction nucleotides: 3. The CDR3 contains 12 residues. CDR3 sequence: CASSWTGLEQYF. CDR3 in DNA: TGTGCCAGCAGTTGGACAGGGTTGGAGCAGTACTTC.